This passage covers 25 T cell receptor beta chains from one sample sequenced in a study of T cells after yellow fever vaccination. TCRdb fed the 5' RACE reads into MiXCR, producing one record per CDR3 protein. The sample carries around 600,000 distinct CDR3 sequences, roughly an eighth recorded once. The source material was PBMCs, sampled on the day of the yellow fever booster vaccination. The receptors were gathered from a young man who received the YFV17D yellow fever vaccine.

This chain joins TRBV20-1 and TRBJ2-2; 8 bases are shared with TRBD1. Germline V gene sequence: CDR1 DFQATT, CDR2 SNEGSKA (reference sequence). The junction had 6 bases not matched to a gene; V was cut back by 5 bases and J by 4 bases. The CDR3 totals 14 residues. CDR3 nucleotides: TGCAGTGCTCCCGCAGGGGGCGTCACCGGGGAGCTGTTTTTT. Its protein product is CSAPAGGVTGELFF.

The chain carries TRBV28 and TRBJ2-2; D is perhaps TRBD1 or TRBD2 (5 bases each). V lost 7 bases to trimming and J lost 0 bases, with 18 bases between them. CDR1 and CDR2 (germline): MDHEN, SYDVKM. This CDR3 region has 17 residues. The CDR3 spells CASKSGTQASNTGELFF. CDR3 nucleotides: TGTGCCAGCAAATCCGGGACGCAAGCGTCGAACACCGGGGAGCTGTTTTTT. Together with reference TRBV28 and TRBJ2-2, the CDR3 gives the full variable domain: DVKVTQSSRYLVKRTGEKVFLECVQDMDHENMFWYRQDPGLGLRLIYFSYDVKMKEKGDIPEGYSVSREKKERFSLILESASTNQTSMYLCASKSGTQASNTGELFFGEGSRLTVL.

CDR3 residues: CASTHGGEVLDTQYF. The CDR3 bases are TGTGCCAGCACCCACGGGGGGGAGGTTTTAGATACGCAGTATTTT. The rearrangement links TRBV7-2 to TRBJ2-3, with 8 nucleotides matching TRBD2. This CDR3 region has 15 residues. V was clipped by 7 bases and J by 5 bases; unmatched bases: 11. Germline assignment: CDR1 SGHTA and CDR2 FQGNSA.

This clonotype has a handful of counts. The gene calls are TRBV6-1 and TRBJ2-7; 9 nucleotides align to TRBD1. Per germline, CDR1 MNHNS and CDR2 SASEGT. The CDR3 is 15 residues long. V trimming: 6 bases; J trimming: 4 bases; junction bases outside the gene matches: 10. Here the CDR3 reads CASSRAGTGKYEQYF. As DNA, the CDR3 is TGTGCCAGCAGCCGCGCCGGGACAGGGAAATACGAGCAGTACTTC.

The chain couples TRBV28 to TRBJ2-7; TRBD2 aligns across 10 bases. Germline assignment: CDR1 MDHEN and CDR2 SYDVKM. V lost 2 bases and J lost 5; bases outside the gene matches: 3. CDR3 size: 14 residues. This chain's CDR3 is CASSLSSGRNEQYF. For the CDR3, the DNA is TGTGCCAGCAGTTTAAGTAGCGGGAGGAACGAGCAGTACTTC.

The table lists this clonotype with many counts. In nucleotides, the CDR3 is TGTGCCAGCAGCCCCCGAGAAACCAATCAGCCCCAGCATTTT. Protein sequence: CASSPRETNQPQHF. The rearrangement uses TRBV5-5 and TRBJ1-5; D gene unclear. Germline V gives CDR1 SGHKS, CDR2 YYEKEE (reference sequence). CDR3 length: 14 residues. V lost 4 bases to trimming and J lost 3 bases, with 11 bases between them.

This clonotype was found once. A clone one base away is much larger, so this may be a read error. The CDR3 here is CASSSPPEQYF. DNA of the CDR3: TGTGCCAGCAGCTCCCCGCCCGAGCAGTACTTC. The rearrangement links TRBV7-9 to TRBJ2-1; D remains ambiguous. The J call is doubtful: the DNA matches TRBJ2-7 better. Germline V lookup: CDR1 SEHNR, CDR2 FQNEAQ (reference sequence). CDR3 size: 11 residues.

This clonotype has ten or more counts. The V gene is TRBV20-1, the J gene TRBJ2-7; D is undetermined. This CDR3 region has 13 residues. The V and J ends lost 2 bases and 3 bases respectively, with 11 bases between them. The germline CDR1 and CDR2 sequences are DFQATT and SNEGSKA (reference sequence). The CDR3 region has the DNA TGCAGTGCTAGACCTCCAGAAGTCTACGAGCAGTACTTC. Translating it yields CSARPPEVYEQYF.

V is TRBV10-1 and J is TRBJ2-1; the match to TRBD2 covers 7 bases. The CDR3 extends over 16 amino acids. J was trimmed by 2 bases and V by 3 bases; bases with no gene match: 7. Germline V gives CDR1 WNHNN, CDR2 SYGVQD (reference sequence). The CDR3 reads CASSDGSSGPYNEQFF. Written as DNA, the CDR3 is TGCGCCAGCAGTGATGGGTCTAGCGGCCCCTACAATGAGCAGTTCTTC.

The V call is TRBV5-1, the J call TRBJ2-5; D is perhaps TRBD2 (5 bases). The CDR3 length is 15 residues. Trimming cost V 5 bases and J 4 bases, with 18 bases left between them. Germline CDR1 and CDR2: SGHRS and YFSETQ. In nucleotides, the CDR3 is TGCGCCAGCAGTAACGGAGCAGAGGGTGTAGAGACCCAGTACTTC. Protein: CASSNGAEGVETQYF.

The chain joins TRBV29-1 to TRBJ2-7; D tentatively reads TRBD1 or TRBD2 (5 bases each). From germline, CDR1 is SQVTM and CDR2 ANQGSEA. Trimming removed 0 bases at V and 7 bases at J, with 22 bases between. This CDR3 spans 16 amino acids. The CDR3 DNA reads TGCAGCGTTGAAGATCCTTTCGGGAATCAGGGTAGTGAGCAGTACTTC. Translating gives CSVEDPFGNQGSEQYF.

Many counts were recorded for this clonotype. The chain links TRBV2 to TRBJ1-1, with a tentative D call TRBD1 (5 bases). CDR3 length equals 13 residues. V lost 4 bases to trimming and J lost 1 base, with 7 bases between them. Germline lookup yields CDR1 SNHLY and CDR2 FYNNEI. The CDR3 DNA reads TGTGCCAGCAGTGGGGGGGAGAACACTGAAGCTTTCTTT. Amino acid sequence: CASSGGENTEAFF.

The chain employs TRBV5-1 and TRBJ2-1, with D perhaps matching TRBD2 (6 bases). The CDR3 has 16 amino acids. Germline V lookup: CDR1 SGHRS, CDR2 YFSETQ. V shed 1 base and J shed 5 bases, with 16 bases lying between them. CDR3 DNA sequence: TGCGCCAGCAGCTTGTCGGTGCGGGATGCCCACAATGAGCAGTTCTTC. Its translation is CASSLSVRDAHNEQFF.

This clonotype was seen a few times. This chain joins TRBV7-8 and TRBJ2-3, with TRBD2 as a possible D gene (5 bases). The CDR3 extends over 13 amino acids. Germline CDR1 SGHVS, CDR2 FQNEAQ. V dropped 5 bases and J dropped 10 bases, with 16 bases sitting between them. CDR3 nucleotide sequence: TGTGCCAGCAGCGGTTTTGATCCGAGGGCGCAGTATTTT. Its protein is CASSGFDPRAQYF.

The gene calls are TRBV2 and TRBJ2-3; maybe TRBD1 (6 bases). The V gene lost 8 bases and the J gene lost 2 bases, with 11 bases spanning the gap. CDR1 SNHLY and CDR2 FYNNEI come from the germline V gene. This CDR3 has 13 residues. The CDR3 DNA sequence: TGTGCCAGCGCCTGGGGGCCCACAGATACGCAGTATTTT. Protein product: CASAWGPTDTQYF.

The chain uses TRBV7-9 and TRBJ1-6, with D tentatively TRBD1 (6 bases). Germline CDR1 is SEHNR and CDR2 is FQNEAQ (reference sequence). The germline V and J ends were trimmed by 3 bases and 8 bases, with 11 bases remaining between them. The CDR3 covers 14 residues. DNA for the CDR3: TGTGCCAGCAGCTTCCGGCAGGGGTATTCACCCCTCCACTTT. This codes for CASSFRQGYSPLHF. The full variable domain, completed using reference TRBV7-9 and TRBJ1-6, is DTGVSQNPRHKITKRGQNVTFRCDPISEHNRLYWYRQTLGQGPEFLTYFQNEAQLEKSRLLSDRFSAERPKGSFSTLEIQRTEQGDSAMYLCASSFRQGYSPLHFGNGTRLTVT.

This clonotype was seen only a few times. This sequence joins TRBV7-9 and TRBJ2-7, with 10 bases lining up with TRBD1. The germline V gene has CDR1 SEHNR and CDR2 FQNEAQ (reference sequence). The CDR3 is 14 amino acids. The junction had 10 bases not matched to a gene; V was cut back by 5 bases and J by 9 bases. The CDR3 loop reads CASSPGDRGPGQYF. The CDR3, as DNA: TGTGCCAGCAGCCCAGGGGACAGGGGCCCCGGGCAGTACTTC.

V usage is TRBV27 and J usage is TRBJ1-1; no clear D. Trimming removed 5 bases from V and 3 bases from J, with 16 bases in between. Germline V gene sequence: CDR1 MNHEY, CDR2 SMNVEV (reference sequence). The CDR3 extends over 15 amino acids. The CDR3 region has the DNA TGTGCCAGCAGTCTCCTGCCCACTGGGGACACTGAAGCTTTCTTT. Translating it yields CASSLLPTGDTEAFF.

The chain joins TRBV5-6 to TRBJ1-4; 7 nucleotides agree with TRBD1. CDR1 is SGHDT, CDR2 YYEEEE, per germline. The J segment lost 5 bases and the V segment lost 4 bases, leaving 11 bases of the junction unmatched. This CDR3 is built from 16 residues. CDR3 nucleotides: TGTGCCAGCAGCCTGGGACAGCTGACAGCAAATGAAAAACTGTTTTTT. Translation: CASSLGQLTANEKLFF.

V and J are TRBV20-1 and TRBJ2-2; D perhaps matches TRBD2 (6 bases). The V and J ends lost 3 bases and 3 bases respectively, with 8 bases between them. The CDR3 spans 13 residues. The V gene's germline CDR1 is DFQATT and CDR2 SNEGSKA (reference sequence). CDR3 region: CSASSGDTGELFF. The CDR3 coding sequence is TGCAGTGCTAGTAGCGGAGACACCGGGGAGCTGTTTTTT.

This clonotype showed up just a few times. The chain has TRBV9 and TRBJ2-7; tentatively, D is TRBD2 (6 bases). V dropped 0 bases and J dropped 3 bases, with 13 bases sitting between them. The germline CDR1 and CDR2 sequences are SGDLS and YYNGEE. The CDR3 is 15 residues long. The CDR3 DNA follows: TGTGCCAGCAGCGTAGGAAGCGGGCTTATCTACGAGCAGTACTTC. Translation gives CASSVGSGLIYEQYF.

There are a few counts of this clonotype. The chain combines TRBV7-2 with TRBJ2-1; no firm D call. The length of the CDR3 is 16 residues. The V gene lost 1 base and the J gene lost 6 bases, with 16 bases spanning the gap. From germline, CDR1 is SGHTA and CDR2 FQGNSA. The CDR3 region is CASSLERIGWPNEQFF. CDR3 DNA sequence: TGTGCCAGCAGCTTAGAAAGGATAGGCTGGCCCAATGAGCAGTTCTTC.

This clonotype has more than one count but fewer than ten. This chain links TRBV6-2 or TRBV6-3 with TRBJ2-5; D gene unclear. CDR1 is MNHEY and CDR2 is SVGEGT in the germline V gene. The CDR3 extends over 13 amino acids. The V end was cut by 2 bases, the J end by 5 bases, with 9 bases between. The CDR3 reads CASSYGITETQYF. The DNA of the CDR3 is TGTGCCAGCAGTTACGGGATAACCGAGACCCAGTACTTC.

In its sample, this clonotype was seen a few times. The chain is built from TRBV20-1 and TRBJ1-2; maybe TRBD1 (6 bases). CDR1 is DFQATT, CDR2 SNEGSKA, per germline (reference sequence). Trimming removed 2 bases at V and 4 bases at J, with 14 bases between. The length of the CDR3 is 14 residues. The CDR3 protein is CSARYGGRLYGYTF. CDR3 nucleotides: TGCAGTGCTAGATACGGGGGCCGACTCTATGGCTACACCTTC.

The V gene is TRBV15, the J gene TRBJ2-5; possible D gene TRBD2, 6 bases. The CDR3 extends over 14 amino acids. The V gene lost 3 bases and the J gene lost 2 bases, with 10 bases spanning the gap. CDR1 and CDR2 (germline): LNHNV, YYDKDF (reference sequence). This chain's CDR3 is CATSRAAGQETQYF. As DNA, the CDR3 is TGTGCCACCAGCAGGGCGGCGGGACAAGAGACCCAGTACTTC.